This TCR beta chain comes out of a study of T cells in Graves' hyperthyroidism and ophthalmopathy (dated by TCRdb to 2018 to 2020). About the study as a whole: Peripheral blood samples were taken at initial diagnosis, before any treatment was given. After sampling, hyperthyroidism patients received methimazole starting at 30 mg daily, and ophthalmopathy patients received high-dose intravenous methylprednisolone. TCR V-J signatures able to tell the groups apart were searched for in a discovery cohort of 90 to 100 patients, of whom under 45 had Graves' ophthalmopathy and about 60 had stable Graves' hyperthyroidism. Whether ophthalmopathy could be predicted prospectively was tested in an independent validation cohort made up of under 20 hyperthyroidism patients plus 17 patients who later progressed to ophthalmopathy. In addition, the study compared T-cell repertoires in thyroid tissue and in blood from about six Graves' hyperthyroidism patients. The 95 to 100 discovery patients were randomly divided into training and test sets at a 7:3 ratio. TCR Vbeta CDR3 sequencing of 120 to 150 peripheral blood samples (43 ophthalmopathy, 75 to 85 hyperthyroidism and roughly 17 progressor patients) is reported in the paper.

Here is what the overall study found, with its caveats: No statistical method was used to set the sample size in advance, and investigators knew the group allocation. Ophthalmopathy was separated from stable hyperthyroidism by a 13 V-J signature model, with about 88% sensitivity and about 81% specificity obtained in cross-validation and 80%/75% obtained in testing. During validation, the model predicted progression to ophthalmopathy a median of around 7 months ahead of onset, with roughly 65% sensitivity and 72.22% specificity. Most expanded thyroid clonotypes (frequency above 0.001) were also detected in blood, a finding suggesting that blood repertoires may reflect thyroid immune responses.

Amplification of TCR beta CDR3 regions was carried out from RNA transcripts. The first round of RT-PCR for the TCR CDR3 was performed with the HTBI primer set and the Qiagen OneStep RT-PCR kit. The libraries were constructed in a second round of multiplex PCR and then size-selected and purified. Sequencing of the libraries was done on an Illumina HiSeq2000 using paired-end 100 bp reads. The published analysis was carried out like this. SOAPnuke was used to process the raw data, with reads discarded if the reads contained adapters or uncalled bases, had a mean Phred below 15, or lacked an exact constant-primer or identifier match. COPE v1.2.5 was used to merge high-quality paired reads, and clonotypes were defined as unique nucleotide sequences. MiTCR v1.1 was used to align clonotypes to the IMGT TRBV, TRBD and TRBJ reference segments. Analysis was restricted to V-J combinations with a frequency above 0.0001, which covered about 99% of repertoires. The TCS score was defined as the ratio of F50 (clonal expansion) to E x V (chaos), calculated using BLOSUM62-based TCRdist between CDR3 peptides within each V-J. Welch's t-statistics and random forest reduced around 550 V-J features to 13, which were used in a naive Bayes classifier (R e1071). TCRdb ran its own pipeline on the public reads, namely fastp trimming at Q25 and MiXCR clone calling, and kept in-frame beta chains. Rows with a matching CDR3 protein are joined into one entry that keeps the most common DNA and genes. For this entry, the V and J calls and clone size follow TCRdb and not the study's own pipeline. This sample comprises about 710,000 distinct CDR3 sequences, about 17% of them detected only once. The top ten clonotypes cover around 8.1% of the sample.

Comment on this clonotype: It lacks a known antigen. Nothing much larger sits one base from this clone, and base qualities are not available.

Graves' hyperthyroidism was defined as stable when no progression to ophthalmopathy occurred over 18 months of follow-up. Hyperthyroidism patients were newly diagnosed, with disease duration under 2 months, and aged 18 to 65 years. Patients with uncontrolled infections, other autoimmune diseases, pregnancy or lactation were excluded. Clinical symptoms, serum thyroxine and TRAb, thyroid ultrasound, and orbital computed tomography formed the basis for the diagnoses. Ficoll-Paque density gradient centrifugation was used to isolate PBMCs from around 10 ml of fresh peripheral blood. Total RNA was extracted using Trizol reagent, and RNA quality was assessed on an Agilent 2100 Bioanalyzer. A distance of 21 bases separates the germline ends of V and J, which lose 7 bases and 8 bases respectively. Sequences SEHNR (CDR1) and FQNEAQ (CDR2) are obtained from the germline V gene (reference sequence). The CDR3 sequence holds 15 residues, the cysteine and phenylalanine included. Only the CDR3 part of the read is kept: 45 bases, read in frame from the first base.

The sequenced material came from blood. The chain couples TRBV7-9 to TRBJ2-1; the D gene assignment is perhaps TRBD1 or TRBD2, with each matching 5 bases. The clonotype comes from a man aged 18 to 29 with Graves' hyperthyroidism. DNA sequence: TGTGCCAGCACCGCTGGGGGTGGAGCTTGGGATGAGCAGTTCTTC. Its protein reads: CASTAGGGAWDEQFF.